A single sample is the source of the 16 T cell receptor beta chains below, sequenced in a study of control samples from healthy donors and cancer patients. The data were produced by immunoSEQ multiplex PCR, yet TCRdb's version contains in-frame clones alone and is incomplete. This table has some 130,000 clones, over 85% appearing once. The sample comprised blood. These receptors originate from a young man in good health.

The table lists this clone with a count of one. V usage is TRBV10-2 and J usage is TRBJ1-4; tentatively, D is TRBD1 (6 bases). CDR3 size: 14 residues. Germline V gene lookup returns CDR1 WSHSY and CDR2 SAAADI. Trimming removed 7 bases at V and 10 bases at J, with 19 bases between. The CDR3 DNA sequence: TGCGCCAGCACCTCGGGGGTAGGGGGGCGAAAACTGTTTTTT. It translates to CASTSGVGGRKLFF.

V usage is TRBV10-1 and J usage is TRBJ2-1; perhaps TRBD2 as D (5 bases). CDR3 size: 14 residues. Germline values: CDR1 WNHNN, CDR2 SYGVQD (reference sequence). V gave up 2 bases and J gave up 7 bases, with 12 bases separating them. The CDR3 DNA reads as TGCGCCAGCAGTGAGAGTAGCGAAGGAAATGAGCAGTTCTTC. It codes for CASSESSEGNEQFF.

This CDR3 is CASMAGGLTDTQYF. The CDR3 DNA reads TGTGCCAGCATGGCGGGGGGGCTAACAGATACGCAGTATTTT. The chain links TRBV5-4 to TRBJ2-3; TRBD2 agrees at 9 bases. V lost 6 bases, J lost 3 bases, and 5 bases stayed unmatched. CDR3 size: 14 residues. In germline, CDR1 is SGHNT, CDR2 YYREEE (reference sequence).

CDR3 region: CASSFGQIEAFF. For the CDR3, the DNA is TGTGCCAGCAGCTTCGGACAGATTGAAGCTTTCTTT. V usage is TRBV5-6 and J usage is TRBJ1-1, with D perhaps TRBD1 (6 bases). Between the trimmed V and J ends, which lost 2 bases and 7 bases, there was a span of 9 bases. CDR1 and CDR2 from the germline V gene are SGHDT and YYEEEE. The CDR3 spans 12 residues.

This chain links TRBV10-1 with TRBJ1-5; perhaps TRBD1 as D (5 bases). The CDR3 is made up of 17 amino acids. Germline V gives CDR1 WNHNN, CDR2 SYGVQD (reference sequence). V was cut by 1 base and J by 0 bases, with 13 bases left in between. CDR3 nucleotides: TGCGCCAGCAGTGAGTTGGACCAGGGCCATAGCAATCAGCCCCAGCATTTT. It yields the protein CASSELDQGHSNQPQHF.

The chain joins TRBV6-5 to TRBJ1-6; D uncertain. This CDR3 spans 15 amino acids. Deletions cut 7 bases from V and 14 bases from J, with 24 bases between. From germline, CDR1 is MNHEY and CDR2 SVGAGI. The CDR3 DNA follows: TGTGCCAGCACCCACCTTTCGGGCCCCAAGAGGGCCCTCCACTTT. Its protein is CASTHLSGPKRALHF.

This clone was seen a single time. This chain joins TRBV19 and TRBJ2-7; D is possibly TRBD1 (6 bases). V dropped 0 bases and J dropped 0 bases, with 9 bases sitting between them. The CDR3 covers 15 residues. The germline CDR1 and CDR2 sequences are LNHDA and SQIVND (reference sequence). CDR3 nucleotide sequence: TGTGCCAGTAGTATAGAGGACAGTAGCTCCTACGAGCAGTACTTC. Translation: CASSIEDSSSYEQYF.

The chain carries TRBV10-3 and TRBJ1-1, with D possibly being TRBD1 (5 bases). V was clipped by 6 bases and J by 2 bases, with 13 bases between them. The CDR3 length is 14 residues. The V gene's germline CDR1 is ENHRY and CDR2 SYGVKD. CDR3: CAISPADRNTEAFF. Here the CDR3 DNA reads TGTGCCATCAGCCCCGCCGACAGAAACACTGAAGCTTTCTTT.

The chain links TRBV2 to TRBJ2-1; D may match TRBD1 or TRBD2 (5 bases each). Germline V gene data show CDR1 as SNHLY and CDR2 as FYNNEI. This CDR3 is built from 14 residues. Between the trimmed V and J ends, which lost 4 bases and 7 bases, there was a span of 14 bases. The CDR3 region has the DNA TGTGCCAGCAGTGCGGGGCGAGGAATGAATGAGCAGTTCTTC. It translates to CASSAGRGMNEQFF.

The chain has TRBV6-5 and TRBJ1-1; D might be TRBD1 (6 bases). CDR3 length: 14 amino acids. Germline V gene sequence: CDR1 MNHEY, CDR2 SVGAGI. Trimming removed 4 bases at V and 5 bases at J, with 14 bases between. CDR3 sequence: CASSFDRRRTEAFF. CDR3 in DNA: TGTGCCAGCAGTTTCGACAGGCGAAGAACTGAAGCTTTCTTT.

This chain connects TRBV27 to TRBJ2-7; 7 bases match TRBD1. The length of the CDR3 is 15 residues. Germline CDR1 and CDR2: MNHEY and SMNVEV (reference sequence). Losses at the gene ends were 6 bases for V and 7 bases for J; bases not matched to a gene: 15. The CDR3 is CASSLLGQTLREQYF. CDR3 DNA: TGTGCCAGCAGCCTACTGGGACAGACACTACGAGAGCAGTACTTC.

This rearrangement joins TRBV7-8 to TRBJ1-1; D ambiguous. Germline-derived CDR1 and CDR2 are SGHVS and FQNEAQ. V lost 4 bases, J lost 2 bases, and 8 bases lay in between. The CDR3 has 13 amino acids. The CDR3 is CASSSIKNTEAFF. The CDR3 nucleotides are TGTGCCAGCAGCTCAATTAAAAACACTGAAGCTTTCTTT.

This chain uses TRBV12-5 with TRBJ2-6; TRBD1 agrees at 8 bases. The V gene's germline CDR1 is LGHNT and CDR2 FRNRAP. The ends lost 5 bases at V and 2 bases at J; junction bases unmatched: 2. The CDR3 is made up of 15 amino acids. The CDR3 coding sequence is TGTGCTAGTGGTCCGGGACAGGCTGGGGCCAACGTCCTGACTTTC. Its translation: CASGPGQAGANVLTF.

The CDR3 loop reads CASSLDFSGNTIYF. For the CDR3, the DNA is TGTGCCAGCAGCTTGGATTTCTCTGGAAACACCATATATTTT. The chain joins TRBV5-4 to TRBJ1-3; D gene unclear. Germline CDR1 SGHNT, CDR2 YYREEE (reference sequence). With 0 bases removed from V and 0 bases from J, the gap between germline ends came to 4 bases. The CDR3 spans 14 residues. Looking up the rest from reference TRBV5-4 and TRBJ1-3 gives the full variable domain: ETGVTQSPTHLIKTRGQQVTLRCSSQSGHNTVSWYQQALGQGPQFIFQYYREEENGRGNFPPRFSGLQFPNYSSELNVNALELDDSALYLCASSLDFSGNTIYFGEGSWLTVV.

V usage is TRBV28 and J usage is TRBJ1-6; D is perhaps TRBD1 (5 bases). V was cut by 6 bases and J by 3 bases, with 12 bases left in between. This CDR3 is built from 15 residues. Looked up from germline, CDR1 is MDHEN and CDR2 is SYDVKM. The CDR3 region is CASSPPGDYNSPLHF. CDR3 nucleotide sequence: TGTGCCAGCAGCCCCCCGGGGGACTATAATTCACCCCTCCACTTT.

This chain links TRBV18 with TRBJ2-3; 7 bases are shared with TRBD2. CDR3 size: 17 residues. Trimming cost V 6 bases and J 2 bases; bases outside gene matches: 14. Germline lookup yields CDR1 KGHSH and CDR2 LQKENI. CDR3 residues: CASSALGGGGPTDTQYF. The DNA for the CDR3 is TGTGCCAGCTCCGCGCTGGGTGGCGGGGGACCCACAGATACGCAGTATTTT.